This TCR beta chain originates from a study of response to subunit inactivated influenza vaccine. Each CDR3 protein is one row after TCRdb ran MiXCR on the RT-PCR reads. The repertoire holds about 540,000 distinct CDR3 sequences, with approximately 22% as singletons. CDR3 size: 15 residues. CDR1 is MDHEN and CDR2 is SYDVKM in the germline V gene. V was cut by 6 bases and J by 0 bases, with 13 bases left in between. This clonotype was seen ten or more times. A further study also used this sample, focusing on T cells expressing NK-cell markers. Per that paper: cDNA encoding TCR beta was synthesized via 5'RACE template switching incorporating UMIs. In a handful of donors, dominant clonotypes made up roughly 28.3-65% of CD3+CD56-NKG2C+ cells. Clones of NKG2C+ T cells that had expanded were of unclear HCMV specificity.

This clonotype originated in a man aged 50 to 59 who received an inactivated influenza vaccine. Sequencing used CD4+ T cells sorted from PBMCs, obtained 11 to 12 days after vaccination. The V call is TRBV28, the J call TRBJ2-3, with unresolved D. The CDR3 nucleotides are TGTGCCAGCAGCGGGCTCGAATCTAGCACAGATACGCAGTATTTT. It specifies CASSGLESSTDTQYF.